These 20 T cell receptor beta chains share one sample of origin, sequenced in a study of CXCR3-negative and CXCR3-positive naive CD8 T cells. TRB cDNA was prepared as libraries by UMI-labeled 5' RACE. TCRdb re-called the 5' RACE reads; every CDR3 protein appears as one record, without DNA. In total, the table holds tens of thousands of distinct CDR3 sequences. The sequencing sample was made of naive CXCR3- CD8+ T cells from blood. Indicated subset: CD45RO-CCR7+CD27+CD95- naive CD8+ T cells lacking CXCR3 (TNR3-). These receptors originate from a human donor in good health. Some clones in this sample may be carry-over from other donors' samples.

The J gene is TRBJ2-3, the V gene TRBV29-1; TCRdb designates TRBD2, a call that cannot be tested without DNA. The germline gives CDR1 SQVTM, CDR2 ANQGSEA. The CDR3 runs to 17 residues. CDR3 amino acids: CSVDEVLAGGITDTQYF.

The chain links TRBV20-1 to TRBJ1-5; TCRdb indicates TRBD1, and absent DNA this call remains unverified. The CDR3 is 14 residues long. Germline values: CDR1 DFQATT, CDR2 SNEGSKA (reference sequence). The CDR3 loop reads CSASPGRGWQPQHF.

The chain links TRBV28 to TRBJ2-2. The germline V gene encodes CDR1 MDHEN and CDR2 SYDVKM. CDR3 length: 13 amino acids. This CDR3 is CASSLEDTGELFF.

The CDR3 sequence is CASSSLAGGSYNEQYF. The chain carries TRBV27 and TRBJ2-7; absent DNA, TCRdb's TRBD2 call cannot be checked. The germline gives CDR1 MNHEY, CDR2 SMNVEV (reference sequence). This CDR3 region has 16 residues.

CDR3 loop: CSVLGLAGSTDTQYF. The J gene is TRBJ2-3, the V gene TRBV29-1; checking the TCRdb D call of TRBD2 is not possible without DNA. Germline V gene data show CDR1 as SQVTM and CDR2 as ANQGSEA. The CDR3 runs 15 residues.

J is TRBJ2-5 and V is TRBV29-1; the D gene TCRdb calls, TRBD1, cannot be checked with no DNA. The CDR3 has 12 residues. The germline V gene has CDR1 SQVTM and CDR2 ANQGSEA. This chain's CDR3 is CSVGTAQETQYF.

The chain uses TRBV7-6 and TRBJ2-2; TCRdb calls TRBD1, which cannot be checked without DNA. The CDR3 runs to 17 residues. CDR1 is SGHVS and CDR2 is FNYEAQ in the germline V gene. CDR3 protein: CASSFSVRGGRTGELFF.

This chain uses TRBV6-2 or TRBV6-3 with TRBJ2-7; TCRdb lists TRBD1, though no DNA is available to test this call. CDR1 and CDR2 from the germline V gene are MNHEY and SVGEGT. The CDR3 contains 11 residues. The CDR3 sequence: CASSTGNEQYF.

V usage is TRBV5-6 and J usage is TRBJ2-1. CDR3 size: 12 residues. Germline assignment: CDR1 SGHDT and CDR2 YYEEEE. The CDR3: CASSFEWNEQFF.

The CDR3: CASSPQQTGGGWDEQFF. This chain joins TRBV27 and TRBJ2-1; without DNA, the TCRdb call of TRBD1 cannot be checked. The CDR3 is 17 residues long. Germline loops: CDR1 MNHEY, CDR2 SMNVEV (reference sequence).

This chain links TRBV6-1 with TRBJ2-1; TCRdb indicates TRBD2, and absent DNA this call remains unverified. From germline, CDR1 is MNHNS and CDR2 SASEGT. The CDR3 consists of 13 residues. CDR3 in amino acids: CASRKLAGVSQFF.

The chain combines TRBV7-6 with TRBJ2-3; TCRdb proposes TRBD1, but this gene call is untestable without DNA. This CDR3 has 16 amino acids. CDR1 and CDR2 (germline): SGHVS, FNYEAQ. CDR3 sequence: CASSLARWGNTDTQYF.

The chain recombines TRBV29-1 with TRBJ2-3; TCRdb calls TRBD2, which cannot be checked without DNA. Germline V gene sequence: CDR1 SQVTM, CDR2 ANQGSEA. CDR3 length: 15 amino acids. The chain's CDR3 is CSVEGGRGDTDTQYF.

The chain recombines TRBV12-3 or TRBV12-4 with TRBJ2-3; the TCRdb call, TRBD1, lacks DNA for checking. CDR3 length: 14 amino acids. The CDR3 spells CASSLLGGADTQYF.

V usage is TRBV14 and J usage is TRBJ2-7. CDR1 SGHDN and CDR2 FVKESK come from the germline V gene. This CDR3 has 15 amino acids. CDR3 residues: CASSLLVGGSYEQYF. Based on the CDR3 plus reference TRBV14 and TRBJ2-7, the full variable domain is EAGVTQFPSHSVIEKGQTVTLRCDPISGHDNLYWYRRVMGKEIKFLLHFVKESKQDESGMPNNRFLAERTGGTYSTLKVQPAELEDSGVYFCASSLLVGGSYEQYFGPGTRLTVT.

The chain carries TRBV28 and TRBJ2-5; TCRdb lists TRBD1, though no DNA is available to test this call. Looked up from germline, CDR1 is MDHEN and CDR2 is SYDVKM. There are 16 residues in the CDR3. CDR3 loop: CASSLIRYRGPETQYF.

The chain has TRBV10-1 and TRBJ2-7; TCRdb picks TRBD1, but there is no DNA to check that call. Germline V lookup: CDR1 WNHNN, CDR2 SYGVQD (reference sequence). This CDR3 spans 18 amino acids. CDR3: CASSVGWDEGHGIYEQYF.

The gene calls are TRBV29-1 and TRBJ1-2. From germline, CDR1 is SQVTM and CDR2 ANQGSEA. The CDR3 length is 13 residues. The CDR3 sequence: CSVGPLGLDGYTF. Together with reference TRBV29-1 and TRBJ1-2, the CDR3 gives the full variable domain: SAVISQKPSRDICQRGTSLTIQCQVDSQVTMMFWYRQQPGQSLTLIATANQGSEATYESGFVIDKFPISRPNLTFSTLTVSNMSPEDSSIYLCSVGPLGLDGYTFGSGTRLTVV.

The chain is built from TRBV28 and TRBJ2-7; TCRdb gives TRBD1 as the D gene, but with no DNA this cannot be confirmed. The CDR3 runs to 15 residues. Germline CDR1 is MDHEN and CDR2 is SYDVKM. The CDR3 reads CASSFGDSRPYEQYF.

The chain joins TRBV20-1 to TRBJ1-1. CDR3 length: 13 residues. Germline V gene sequence: CDR1 DFQATT, CDR2 SNEGSKA (reference sequence). CDR3 region: CSASEGGWTEAFF.